A single T cell receptor (beta chain) is shown here with its context. This sample is part of a study of cytomegalovirus exposure and HLA in healthy donors. Both 60 Vbeta primers and 13 Jbeta primers went into the PCR. Repertoires were generated with immunoSEQ multiplex PCR, while TCRdb's copy carries only in-frame clones and drops some. The sample contains about 250,000 clones, roughly two thirds of which appear only once. The CDR3 extends over 15 amino acids. The V gene end was trimmed by 8 bases and the J gene end by 4 bases; junction bases not matched to a gene: 12. The receptor comes from a female donor in good health and CMV-seronegative. V gene TRBV5-7 combines with J gene TRBJ2-7; 10 nucleotides align to TRBD1. TRBV5-7 is designated an ORF whose function remains uncertain. Source material: PBMCs. This chain's CDR3 is CARTSRDRGAYEQYF. CDR3 DNA: TGTGCCAGGACGAGCCGGGACAGGGGCGCATACGAGCAGTACTTC.